The 5 T cell receptor beta chains listed next were all sequenced from one sample in a study of CXCR3-negative and CXCR3-positive naive CD8 T cells. Study-level findings and limits: For CXCR3-positive naive cells, TRB CDR3s were more hydrophobic than those of CXCR3-negative naive cells.

Which antigens these TCRs recognize remains unknown. The TRB libraries of cDNA were built by UMI-labeled 5' RACE. After re-calling the 5' RACE reads, TCRdb lists one entry per CDR3 protein, DNA absent. Recorded for this sample: around 150,000 distinct CDR3 sequences. The sample comprised naive CXCR3+ CD8+ T cells from blood. The subset here: CD45RO-CCR7+CD27+CD95- naive CD8+ T cells expressing CXCR3 (TNR3+). The origin of the receptors is a human donor in good health. Some clones in this sample may be carry-over from other donors' samples.

V usage is TRBV28 and J usage is TRBJ2-3; the D call of TRBD2 rests on TCRdb alone, since no DNA is present to check it. Germline CDR1 MDHEN, CDR2 SYDVKM. The CDR3 has 16 amino acids. CDR3 amino acids: CASSPGTITSTDTQYF.

J is TRBJ2-1 and V is TRBV28; the D gene TCRdb calls, TRBD1, cannot be checked with no DNA. The CDR3 length is 17 residues. Germline assignment: CDR1 MDHEN and CDR2 SYDVKM. CDR3 amino acids: CASSFPQGPRLGNEQFF.

V usage is TRBV7-2 and J usage is TRBJ2-2; TCRdb names TRBD1, which stays unverified in the absence of DNA. The germline gives CDR1 SGHTA, CDR2 FQGNSA. The CDR3 totals 17 residues. The CDR3 protein is CASSQGRDRGDTGELFF.

The chain couples TRBV7-2 to TRBJ2-7; TCRdb selects TRBD2, and the lack of DNA leaves this call unchecked. Germline V gene data show CDR1 as SGHTA and CDR2 as FQGNSA. The length of the CDR3 is 14 residues. The CDR3 protein is CASSTLLGFYEQYF.

The CDR3 spells CASSDRGRLYEQYF. This rearrangement joins TRBV21-1 to TRBJ2-7; checking the TCRdb D call of TRBD1 is not possible without DNA. TRBV21-1 counts as a pseudogene. The CDR3 sequence is 14 residues long.